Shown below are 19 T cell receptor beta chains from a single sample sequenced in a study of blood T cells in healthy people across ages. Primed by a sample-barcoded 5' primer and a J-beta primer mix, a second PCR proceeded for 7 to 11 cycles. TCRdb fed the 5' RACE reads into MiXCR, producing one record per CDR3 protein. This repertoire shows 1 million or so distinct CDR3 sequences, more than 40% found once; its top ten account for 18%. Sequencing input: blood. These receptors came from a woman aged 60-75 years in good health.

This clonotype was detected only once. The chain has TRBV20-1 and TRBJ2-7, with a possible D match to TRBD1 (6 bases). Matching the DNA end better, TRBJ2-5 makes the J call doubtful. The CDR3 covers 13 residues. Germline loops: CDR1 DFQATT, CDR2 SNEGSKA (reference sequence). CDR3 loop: CSAFEQGNVTQYF. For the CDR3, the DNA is TGCAGTGCTTTCGAGCAGGGGAATGTGACCCAGTACTTC.

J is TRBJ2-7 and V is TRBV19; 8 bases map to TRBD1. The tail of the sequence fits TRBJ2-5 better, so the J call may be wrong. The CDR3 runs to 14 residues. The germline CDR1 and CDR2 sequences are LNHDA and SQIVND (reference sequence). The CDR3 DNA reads TGTGCCAGTAGCGGAAGGACAGGGTTAGAGACCCAGTACTTC. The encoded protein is CASSGRTGLETQYF.

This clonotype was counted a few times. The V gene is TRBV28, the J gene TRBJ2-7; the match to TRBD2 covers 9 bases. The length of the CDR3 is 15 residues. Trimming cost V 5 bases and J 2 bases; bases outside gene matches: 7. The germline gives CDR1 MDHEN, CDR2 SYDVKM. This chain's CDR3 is CASSPGTSRPYEQYF. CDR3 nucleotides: TGTGCCAGCAGTCCCGGGACTAGCCGCCCCTACGAGCAGTACTTC.

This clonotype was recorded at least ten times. CDR3 protein: CASSLPPRLAGGKNEQFF. The CDR3 nucleotides are TGTGCCAGCAGCTTGCCACCGAGACTAGCGGGAGGGAAAAATGAGCAGTTCTTC. The chain has TRBV7-9 and TRBJ2-1; 14 positions agree with TRBD2. V lost 3 bases to trimming and J lost 7 bases; unmatched junction nucleotides: 11. This CDR3 comprises 18 residues. Germline V CDR1 and CDR2: SEHNR, FQNEAQ (reference sequence).

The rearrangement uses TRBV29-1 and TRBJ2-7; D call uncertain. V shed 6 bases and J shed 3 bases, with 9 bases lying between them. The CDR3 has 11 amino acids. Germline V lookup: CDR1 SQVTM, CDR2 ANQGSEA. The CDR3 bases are TGCAGCGTAGGACGGTACTACGAGCAGTACTTC. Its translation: CSVGRYYEQYF.

CDR3 sequence reads: CASRRAGPSYNEQFF. DNA for the CDR3: TGTGCCAGCAGAAGAGCCGGACCTTCCTACAATGAGCAGTTCTTC. The rearrangement joins TRBV12-3 or TRBV12-4 to TRBJ2-1; no clear D gene. The CDR3 length is 15 residues. Trimming shortened V by 6 bases and J by 1 base, and 13 bases separated the two germline ends.

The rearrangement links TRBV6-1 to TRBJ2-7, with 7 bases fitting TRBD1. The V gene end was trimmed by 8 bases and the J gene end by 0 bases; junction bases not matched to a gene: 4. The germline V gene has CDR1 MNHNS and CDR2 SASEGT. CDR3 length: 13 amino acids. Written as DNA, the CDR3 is TGTGCCAGCTGGGGACAGAGCTCCTACGAGCAGTACTTC. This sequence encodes CASWGQSSYEQYF.

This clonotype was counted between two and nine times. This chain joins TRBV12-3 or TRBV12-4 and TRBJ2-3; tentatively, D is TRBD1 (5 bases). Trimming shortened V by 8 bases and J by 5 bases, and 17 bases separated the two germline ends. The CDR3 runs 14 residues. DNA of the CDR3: TGTGCCAGCTGGGCAGGGTCCTCTGGAGATACGCAGTATTTT. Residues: CASWAGSSGDTQYF.

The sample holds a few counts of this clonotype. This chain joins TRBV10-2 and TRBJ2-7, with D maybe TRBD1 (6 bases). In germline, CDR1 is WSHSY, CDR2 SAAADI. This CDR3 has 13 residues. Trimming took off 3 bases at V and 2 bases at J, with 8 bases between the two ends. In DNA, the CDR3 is TGCGCCAGCAGTGAAGGACAGACCTACGAGCAGTACTTC. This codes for CASSEGQTYEQYF.

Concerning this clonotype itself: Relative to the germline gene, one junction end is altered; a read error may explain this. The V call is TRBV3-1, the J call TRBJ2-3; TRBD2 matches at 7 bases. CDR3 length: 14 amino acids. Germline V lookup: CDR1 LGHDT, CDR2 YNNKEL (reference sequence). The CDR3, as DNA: TGTGCCAGCAGCCAGGAGGGACTATCAGATGCGCAGTATTTT. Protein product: CASSQEGLSDAQYF.

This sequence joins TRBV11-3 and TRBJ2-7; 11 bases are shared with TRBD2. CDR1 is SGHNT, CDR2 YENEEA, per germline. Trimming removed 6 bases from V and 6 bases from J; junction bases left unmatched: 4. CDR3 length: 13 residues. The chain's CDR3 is CASRAGTSGEQYF. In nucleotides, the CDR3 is TGTGCCAGCAGGGCCGGGACTAGCGGCGAGCAGTACTTC.

The CDR3 sequence: CASSENGRGSEQFF. The CDR3 region has the DNA TGCGCCAGCAGTGAGAACGGGAGGGGAAGTGAGCAGTTCTTC. The V and J genes are TRBV10-1 and TRBJ2-1; 8 nucleotides align to TRBD2. Germline loops: CDR1 WNHNN, CDR2 SYGVQD (reference sequence). CDR3 length equals 14 residues. With V trimmed by 2 bases and J by 9 bases, 6 bases remained unmatched.

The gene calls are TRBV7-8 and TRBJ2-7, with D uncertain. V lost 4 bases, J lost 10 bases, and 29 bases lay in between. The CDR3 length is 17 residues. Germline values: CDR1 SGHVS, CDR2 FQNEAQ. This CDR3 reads CASSYLSGRTAQEAQYF. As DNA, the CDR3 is TGTGCCAGCAGCTACCTGTCTGGCCGGACGGCCCAAGAGGCCCAGTACTTC.

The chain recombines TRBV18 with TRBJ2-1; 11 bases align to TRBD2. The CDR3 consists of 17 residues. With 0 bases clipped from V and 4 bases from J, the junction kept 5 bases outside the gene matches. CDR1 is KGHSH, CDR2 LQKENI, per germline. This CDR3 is CASSPPTTSGIYNEQFF. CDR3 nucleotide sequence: TGTGCCAGCTCACCACCGACGACTAGCGGGATATACAATGAGCAGTTCTTC.

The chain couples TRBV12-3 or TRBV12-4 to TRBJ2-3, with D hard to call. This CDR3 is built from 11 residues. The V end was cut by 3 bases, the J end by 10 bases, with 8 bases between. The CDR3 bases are TGTGCCAGCAGTTTTGGGCGGCCGCAGTATTTT. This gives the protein CASSFGRPQYF.

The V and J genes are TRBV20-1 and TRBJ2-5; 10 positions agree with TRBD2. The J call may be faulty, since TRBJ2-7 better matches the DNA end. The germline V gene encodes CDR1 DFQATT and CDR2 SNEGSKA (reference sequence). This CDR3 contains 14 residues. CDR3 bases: TGCAGTGCTAGAGATCTAATAGCGGGAGGCGAGCAGTACTTC. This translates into CSARDLIAGGEQYF.

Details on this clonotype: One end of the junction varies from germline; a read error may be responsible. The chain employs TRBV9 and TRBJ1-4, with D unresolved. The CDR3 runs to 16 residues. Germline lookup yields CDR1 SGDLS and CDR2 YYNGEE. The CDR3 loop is CASSAGPAGPNERLFF. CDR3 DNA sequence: TGTGCCAGCAGCGCCGGTCCCGCCGGGCCGAATGAAAGACTGTTTTTT.

CDR3 DNA: TGTGCCAGCAGTGACAGAATGAACACTGAAGCTTTCTTT. Residues: CASSDRMNTEAFF. This rearrangement joins TRBV6-1 to TRBJ1-1; D is uncertain. The V gene's germline CDR1 is MNHNS and CDR2 SASEGT. V dropped 3 bases and J dropped 0 bases, with 5 bases sitting between them. There are 13 residues in the CDR3.

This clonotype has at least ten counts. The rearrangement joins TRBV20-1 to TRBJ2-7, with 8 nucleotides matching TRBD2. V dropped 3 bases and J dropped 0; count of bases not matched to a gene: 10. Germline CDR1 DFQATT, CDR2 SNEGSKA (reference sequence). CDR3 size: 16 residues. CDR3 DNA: TGCAGTGCTAGGGACCTACTAGCGGCGAGCTCCTACGAGCAGTACTTC. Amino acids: CSARDLLAASSYEQYF.